The entry that follows covers one T cell receptor (beta chain) sequence. The CDR3 length is 14 residues. Trimming stripped 4 bases from V and 5 bases from J, with 11 bases between. This sample stems from a study of T-cell reconstitution after alpha-beta-depleted transplantation in children. Preparation of the TCRbeta library used unique molecular identifiers. Each CDR3 protein gets one entry after TCRdb re-called the PCR reads with MiXCR. The table has about 370,000 distinct CDR3 sequences, about a fifth seen once; the top ten hold 3.8%. This sequence joins TRBV12-3 or TRBV12-4 and TRBJ2-2, with D perhaps assigned TRBD1 or TRBD2 (5 bases each). The sequenced sample was PBMCs from the stem cell graft donor, obtained from the stem cell graft. This TCR was sampled from a human donor who donated a stem cell graft to a child with acute myeloid leukemia. The CDR3 loop is CASSWGRQTGELFF. CDR3 coding DNA: TGTGCCAGCAGTTGGGGACGTCAAACCGGGGAGCTGTTTTTT.